These 20 T cell receptor beta chains were all obtained from the same sample, sequenced in a study of shared clonotypes between healthy human individuals. The table came from immunoSEQ multiplex PCR; TCRdb's copy has only in-frame clones and leaves some out. The sample includes 1,100,000 or so clones, around 78% of them seen just once. Sequencing input: memory CD4+ T cells from PBMCs. Subset defined: CD45RA-negative fraction. These receptors were collected from a man between 18 and 29 years old in good health. Some clones in this sample may be carry-over from other donors' samples.

This clone appeared a single time. Since a much larger clone is just one base distant, this may be a read error. This sequence joins TRBV14 and TRBJ1-1, with D possibly being TRBD1 (6 bases). V shed 5 bases and J shed 1 base, with 8 bases lying between them. Germline V gives CDR1 SGHDN, CDR2 FVKESK. The CDR3 runs 13 residues. Written as DNA, the CDR3 is TGTGCCAGCAGCAAACAGGGGAACACTGAAGCTTTCTTT. Its protein is CASSKQGNTEAFF.

This clone has a handful of counts. The CDR3 protein is CASSTVGAYEQYF. The CDR3 DNA sequence: TGTGCCAGTAGCACGGTGGGGGCCTACGAGCAGTACTTC. The V gene is TRBV19, the J gene TRBJ2-7; D possibly uses TRBD1 or TRBD2 (5 bases each). From germline, CDR1 is LNHDA and CDR2 SQIVND (reference sequence). This CDR3 region has 13 residues. The V end lost 6 bases, the J end lost 2 bases, and 11 bases lay between the germline ends.

The rearrangement links TRBV19 to TRBJ1-1; possibly TRBD1 for D (5 bases). CDR3 length: 15 amino acids. Trimming took 6 bases from V and 5 from J, leaving 19 bases between them. Germline V lookup: CDR1 LNHDA, CDR2 SQIVND (reference sequence). DNA for the CDR3: TGTGCCAGTAGCATGGGGGACGGGGTATGGACTGAAGCTTTCTTT. Its protein product is CASSMGDGVWTEAFF.

This clone appeared a few times. The rearrangement links TRBV6-1 to TRBJ2-2, with a tentative D call TRBD1 (5 bases). Germline CDR1 is MNHNS and CDR2 is SASEGT. The CDR3 has 13 residues. Deletions cut 8 bases from V and 0 bases from J, with 7 bases between. The CDR3: CASDRTNTGELFF. The CDR3 coding sequence is TGTGCCAGCGACAGAACGAACACCGGGGAGCTGTTTTTT.

This clone came up a few times. The gene calls are TRBV29-1 and TRBJ2-6, with 8 nucleotides matching TRBD2. CDR3 length: 14 residues. Trimming cost V 5 bases and J 0 bases; bases outside gene matches: 0. Germline CDR1 SQVTM, CDR2 ANQGSEA. The CDR3, as DNA: TGCAGCGTTAGCGGGAGCTCTGGGGCCAACGTCCTGACTTTC. Its translation: CSVSGSSGANVLTF.

This clone was observed a handful of times. The genes are TRBV5-4 and TRBJ2-7, with a weak D call TRBD1 (5 bases). CDR1 and CDR2 from the germline V gene are SGHNT and YYREEE (reference sequence). This CDR3 is built from 14 residues. Trimming removed 4 bases from V and 3 bases from J, with 14 bases in between. The CDR3 bases are TGTGCCAGCAGCCCATACGGTACAGGCTACGAGCAGTACTTC. Amino acids: CASSPYGTGYEQYF.

This chain joins TRBV4-2 and TRBJ2-5, with 14 positions matching TRBD2. The CDR3 covers 19 residues. Looked up from germline, CDR1 is LGHNA and CDR2 is YNFKEQ. V shed 2 bases, J shed 5 bases, and the junction held 13 bases outside the gene matches. The chain's CDR3 is CASSQFDGTSGSVAETQYF. For the CDR3, the DNA is TGTGCCAGCAGCCAATTCGACGGGACTAGCGGGAGTGTGGCGGAGACCCAGTACTTC.

The chain carries TRBV5-4 and TRBJ2-7; D might be TRBD2 (6 bases). V lost 6 bases and J 2 bases, leaving 15 bases between the germline ends. This CDR3 contains 14 residues. Per germline, CDR1 SGHNT and CDR2 YYREEE (reference sequence). The CDR3 DNA follows: TGTGCCAGCACCAACGGGGGAGGTCCCTACGAGCAGTACTTC. Protein product: CASTNGGGPYEQYF.

V and J are TRBV15 and TRBJ2-7, with D unresolved. CDR1 and CDR2 (germline): LNHNV, YYDKDF (reference sequence). This CDR3 has 15 residues. V was clipped by 3 bases and J by 3 bases, with 15 bases between them. CDR3 nucleotide sequence: TGTGCCACCAGCAGCCCCGACTTGGCGTTCTACGAGCAGTACTTC. Translation gives CATSSPDLAFYEQYF.

This clone was detected only once. This rearrangement joins TRBV11-2 to TRBJ2-1, with 11 bases fitting TRBD2. Germline CDR1 SGHAT, CDR2 FQNNGV. The CDR3 has 15 residues. After removal of 5 bases from V and 7 bases from J, the junction contained 7 bases not matched to a gene. The CDR3 DNA follows: TGTGCCAGCAGCCCCCTAGCGGGAGGAGAGAATGAGCAGTTCTTC. Protein sequence: CASSPLAGGENEQFF.

The V and J genes are TRBV5-4 and TRBJ2-1; D may match TRBD1 or TRBD2 (5 bases each). Germline lookup yields CDR1 SGHNT and CDR2 YYREEE (reference sequence). Trimming took off 4 bases at V and 1 base at J, with 12 bases between the two ends. The CDR3 covers 15 residues. The CDR3 region is CASSPYGASYNEQFF. The CDR3 bases are TGTGCCAGCAGCCCCTACGGGGCTTCCTACAATGAGCAGTTCTTC.

V usage is TRBV10-3 and J usage is TRBJ1-5; the D is unclear. V lost 1 base and J 0 bases, leaving 19 bases between the germline ends. The CDR3 totals 19 residues. Germline V CDR1 and CDR2: ENHRY, SYGVKD. This CDR3 is CAISEFVRTFYNSNQPQHF. The CDR3 DNA is TGTGCCATCAGTGAGTTCGTCCGAACCTTTTATAATAGCAATCAGCCCCAGCATTTT.

The chain links TRBV5-1 to TRBJ2-2, with D unclear. This CDR3 comprises 13 residues. V lost 4 bases and J lost 6, with 10 bases in between. In germline, CDR1 is SGHRS, CDR2 YFSETQ. The CDR3 region is CASSPQLAGELFF. The CDR3 coding sequence is TGCGCCAGCAGCCCCCAGTTAGCCGGGGAGCTGTTTTTT.

The chain combines TRBV15 with TRBJ2-6; 10 positions agree with TRBD2. Trimming took 4 bases from V and 2 from J; bases not matched to a gene: 5. CDR3 length equals 17 residues. Germline V lookup: CDR1 LNHNV, CDR2 YYDKDF (reference sequence). Here the CDR3 DNA reads TGTGCCACCAGCAACGGAAGCGGGAGGGCTGGGGCCAACGTCCTGACTTTC. Encoded protein: CATSNGSGRAGANVLTF.

This chain links TRBV29-1 with TRBJ2-5; 11 bases align to TRBD2. Germline loops: CDR1 SQVTM, CDR2 ANQGSEA. CDR3 length: 12 residues. CDR3 DNA sequence: TGCAGTTCACTAGCGGGAGTGGGGACCCAGTACTTC. The encoded protein is CSSLAGVGTQYF.

This clone was observed at least ten times. The rearrangement joins TRBV5-5 to TRBJ2-7; 8 nucleotides agree with TRBD2. After removal of 1 base from V and 0 bases from J, the junction contained 3 bases not matched to a gene. Per the germline V gene, CDR1 is SGHKS and CDR2 is YYEKEE (reference sequence). CDR3 length: 15 residues. The CDR3 spells CASSLSSGYSYEQYF. CDR3 DNA: TGTGCCAGCAGCTTGTCTAGCGGGTACTCCTACGAGCAGTACTTC.

The CDR3 sequence is CASTVTLWETQYF. The CDR3 DNA is TGTGCCAGCACCGTCACCTTGTGGGAGACCCAGTACTTC. The chain uses TRBV11-2 and TRBJ2-5, with D uncertain. The CDR3 totals 13 residues. V lost 7 bases and J 5 bases, leaving 14 bases between the germline ends. The germline V gene has CDR1 SGHAT and CDR2 FQNNGV.

The chain has TRBV9 and TRBJ1-1, with TRBD1 matching 8 bases. The V gene end was trimmed by 1 base and the J gene end by 5 bases; junction bases not matched to a gene: 10. Germline-derived CDR1 and CDR2 are SGDLS and YYNGEE. CDR3 length equals 16 residues. DNA of the CDR3: TGTGCCAGCAGCGTATCCCTGGGACAGGATGGGACTGAAGCTTTCTTT. It translates to CASSVSLGQDGTEAFF.

This chain joins TRBV2 and TRBJ2-1, with a possible D match to TRBD2 (5 bases). Trimming took 3 bases from V and 3 from J, leaving 12 bases between them. The CDR3 runs 15 residues. Germline V CDR1 and CDR2: SNHLY, FYNNEI. The CDR3 region is CASSERVSGYNEQFF. Here the CDR3 DNA reads TGTGCCAGCAGTGAGAGGGTATCGGGCTACAATGAGCAGTTCTTC.

This clone was recorded at least ten times. V gene TRBV5-1 combines with J gene TRBJ1-4, with 10 bases matching TRBD1. The V and J ends lost 4 bases and 8 bases, in that order; junction bases with no gene match: 8. The CDR3 sequence is 15 residues long. Germline assignment: CDR1 SGHRS and CDR2 YFSETQ. The CDR3 protein is CASSVSTGGKEKLFF. The CDR3, as DNA: TGCGCCAGCAGCGTCTCGACAGGGGGCAAAGAAAAACTGTTTTTT.